This T cell receptor beta chain originates from a study of cytomegalovirus exposure and HLA in healthy donors. Study findings and constraints: The Asian-associated ancestry cluster reportedly had fewer N-insertions than the approximately 650-donor mean in a later analysis.

About this clone: Its antigen is as yet unknown.

The CDR3 sequence is 17 residues long. The germline V gene has CDR1 LNHNV and CDR2 YYDKDF (reference sequence). The V end lost 0 bases, the J end lost 0 bases, and 12 bases lay between the germline ends. PCR involved 60 Vbeta and 13 Jbeta primers. Clones were sequenced by immunoSEQ multiplex PCR, and TCRdb holds only the in-frame ones, with some missing. Of around 92,000 clones in the sample, 65% to 85% are singletons; the top ten hold approximately 3%. The sequenced sample was PBMCs. The TCR comes from a female donor in good health and CMV-seropositive. The chain couples TRBV15 to TRBJ1-3; D possibly corresponds to TRBD1 (6 bases). As DNA, the CDR3 is TGTGCCACCAGCAGAGAAAAGGGGGTCGTCTCTGGAAACACCATATATTTT. Translating gives CATSREKGVVSGNTIYF.